Following are 8 T cell receptor beta chains from one sample sequenced in a study of pediatric ulcerative colitis. One to two pinch biopsies were taken from the rectum during colonoscopy. This table comes from immunoSEQ multiplex PCR, and its TCRdb copy is limited to in-frame clones, with some not included. This table holds approximately 40,000 clones, 75% found once. The sample consisted of gut tissue. Every receptor here comes from a boy aged 5-17 years with severe ulcerative colitis.

The chain links TRBV4-1 to TRBJ1-2; D might be TRBD1 (6 bases). Trimming cost V 2 bases and J 7 bases, with 20 bases left between them. CDR3 length: 16 residues. CDR1 MGHRA and CDR2 YSYEKL come from the germline V gene. The CDR3 loop is CASSQIPFQGKSGYTF. The CDR3 nucleotides are TGCGCCAGCAGCCAAATCCCTTTTCAGGGGAAGAGTGGCTACACCTTC.

This clone came up a few times. CDR3 in amino acids: CAAGSGRTSGYTF. CDR3 coding DNA: TGTGCCGCGGGTTCGGGTAGGACGTCTGGCTACACCTTC. This chain uses TRBV10-3 with TRBJ1-2; D gene ambiguous. This CDR3 comprises 13 residues. CDR1 and CDR2 (germline): ENHRY, SYGVKD. V lost 11 bases and J lost 7, with 20 bases in between.

The chain employs TRBV11-3 and TRBJ2-1; no clear D. CDR1 and CDR2 from the germline V gene are SGHNT and YENEEA. V lost 5 bases, J lost 7 bases, and 18 bases lay in between. This CDR3 comprises 15 residues. CDR3 sequence (DNA): TGTGCCAGCAGCACCGGCCTCTCTGAATCGAATGAGCAGTTCTTC. It specifies CASSTGLSESNEQFF. The variable domain in full, with the rest retrieved from reference TRBV11-3 and TRBJ2-1, is EAGVVQSPRYKIIEKKQPVAFWCNPISGHNTLYWYLQNLGQGPELLIRYENEEAVDDSQLPKDRFSAERLKGVDSTLKIQPAELGDSAVYLCASSTGLSESNEQFFGPGTRLTVL.

The table lists this clone with a few counts. The chain couples TRBV5-4 to TRBJ2-1; TRBD1 agrees at 9 bases. The V segment lost 0 bases and the J segment 9 bases; nucleotides outside the gene matches: 10. Per germline, CDR1 SGHNT and CDR2 YYREEE (reference sequence). This CDR3 is built from 16 residues. CDR3 bases: TGTGCCAGCAGCTTGGGTTCGACAGGGGGGAAGACTGAGCAGTTCTTC. This gives the protein CASSLGSTGGKTEQFF.

The chain carries TRBV6-5 and TRBJ2-5; no clear D. The CDR3 extends over 13 amino acids. Looked up from germline, CDR1 is MNHEY and CDR2 is SVGAGI. The V gene lost 8 bases and the J gene lost 1 base, with 11 bases spanning the gap. The CDR3 bases are TGTGCCAGCGCGGCCGGGTTCCAAGAGACCCAGTACTTC. Translation: CASAAGFQETQYF.

This clone occurred a few times. This rearrangement joins TRBV5-5 to TRBJ1-1; 7 bases match TRBD1. CDR1 is SGHKS and CDR2 is YYEKEE in the germline V gene (reference sequence). This CDR3 spans 15 amino acids. The V segment lost 5 bases and the J segment 0 bases; nucleotides outside the gene matches: 7. This CDR3 reads CASRRTGTVNTEAFF. The CDR3 nucleotides are TGTGCCAGCAGACGTACCGGGACAGTGAACACTGAAGCTTTCTTT.

The rearrangement joins TRBV12-1 to TRBJ2-5; the table's TRBD2 call for D was not verified on the DNA. TRBV12-1 is a known pseudogene. The CDR3 has 15 amino acids. The CDR3 protein is CASSFVGGYQETQYF. CDR3 nucleotides: TGTGCCAGCAGCTTTGTGGGAGGGTACCAAGAGACCCAGTACTTC.

This clone was observed a single time. The genes are TRBV7-3 and TRBJ2-2; 11 bases map to TRBD2. The CDR3 is 15 residues long. The J segment lost 6 bases and the V segment lost 6 bases, leaving 6 bases of the junction unmatched. CDR1 is SGHTA, CDR2 FQGTGA, per germline. The CDR3 here is CASRPTSGVSGELFF. The CDR3 DNA reads TGTGCCAGCAGACCGACTAGCGGGGTTTCCGGGGAGCTGTTTTTT.